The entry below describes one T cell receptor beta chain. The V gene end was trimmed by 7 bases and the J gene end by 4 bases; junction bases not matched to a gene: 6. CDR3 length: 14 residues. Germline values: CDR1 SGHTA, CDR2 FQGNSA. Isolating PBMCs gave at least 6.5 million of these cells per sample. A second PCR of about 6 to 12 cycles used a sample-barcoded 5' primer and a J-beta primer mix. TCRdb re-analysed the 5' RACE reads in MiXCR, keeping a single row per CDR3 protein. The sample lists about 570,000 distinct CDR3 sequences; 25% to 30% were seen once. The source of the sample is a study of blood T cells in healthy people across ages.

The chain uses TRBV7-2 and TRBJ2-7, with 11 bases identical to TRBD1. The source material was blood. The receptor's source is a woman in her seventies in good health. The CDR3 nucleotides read TGTGCCAGCAACGCGGGACAGGGGGGATACGAGCAGTACTTC. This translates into CASNAGQGGYEQYF.